The rows below give T cell receptor beta chains drawn from one sample of a study of CD8 T cells in ankylosing spondylitis. Via MiXCR, TCRdb re-called the 5' RACE reads, giving one row per CDR3 protein. The sample has 310,000 or so distinct CDR3 sequences, 20% seen once; the top ten hold roughly 7.4%. Sequencing input: blood, either unsorted or a sorted T cell fraction (not recorded which). The source of these receptors is a male donor with ankylosing spondylitis or in good health (not recorded which). Each CDR3 is given with its conserved first and last residue. The D gene is left open where the match is weak. Rows may omit the clone size; those that give it use once, few, many or a size class.

d_call: -; j_call: TRBJ2-3; v_call: TRBV29-1; clone_size: many; cdr3_aa: CSVASTSTDTQYF; cdr3_nt: TGCAGCGTTGCATCCACGAGCACAGATACGCAGTATTTT
d_call: -; j_call: TRBJ2-1; v_call: TRBV12-3/TRBV12-4; clone_size: -; cdr3_aa: CASRPTQGRVVIRQFF; cdr3_nt: TGTGCCAGCAGGCCGACTCAGGGCAGGGTCGTAATTCGGCAGTTCTTC
d_call: TRBD2; j_call: TRBJ2-1; v_call: TRBV5-1; clone_size: few; cdr3_aa: CASSLAGRGGSNEQFF; cdr3_nt: TGCGCCAGCAGCTTGGCGGGTCGGGGGGGCTCGAATGAGCAGTTCTTC
d_call: -; j_call: TRBJ2-2; v_call: TRBV7-8; clone_size: -; cdr3_aa: CASSVGHGGGTGELFF; cdr3_nt: TGTGCCAGCAGCGTAGGGCATGGGGGAGGCACCGGGGAGCTGTTTTTT
d_call: TRBD2; j_call: TRBJ2-3; v_call: TRBV12-3/TRBV12-4; clone_size: few; cdr3_aa: CASSYGGAGDTQYF; cdr3_nt: TGTGCCAGCAGTTACGGGGGGGCCGGTGATACGCAGTATTTT
d_call: -; j_call: TRBJ1-1; v_call: TRBV28; clone_size: -; cdr3_aa: CASSRGGRVNTEAFF; cdr3_nt: TGTGCCAGCAGCCGTGGGGGGAGGGTGAACACTGAAGCTTTCTTT
d_call: -; j_call: TRBJ1-6; v_call: TRBV28; clone_size: few; cdr3_aa: CASSATVGYNSPLHF; cdr3_nt: TGTGCCAGCAGCGCGACCGTTGGGTATAATTCACCCCTCCACTTT
d_call: -; j_call: TRBJ1-5; v_call: TRBV12-3/TRBV12-4; clone_size: few; cdr3_aa: CASSLAKNNQPQHF; cdr3_nt: TGTGCCAGCAGTTTGGCCAAGAACAATCAGCCCCAGCATTTT
d_call: -; j_call: TRBJ2-2; v_call: TRBV24-1; clone_size: -; cdr3_aa: CATSVGGTPRTGELFF; cdr3_nt: TGTGCCACCAGTGTAGGGGGGACCCCCAGGACCGGGGAGCTGTTTTTT
d_call: TRBD2; j_call: TRBJ2-3; v_call: TRBV20-1; clone_size: -; cdr3_aa: CSARGIPTSGGETDTQYF; cdr3_nt: TGCAGTGCTAGAGGGATCCCAACTAGCGGGGGAGAAACAGATACGCAGTATTTT
d_call: TRBD2; j_call: TRBJ2-1; v_call: TRBV12-3/TRBV12-4; clone_size: many; cdr3_aa: CASSFTGTTKTYNEQFF; cdr3_nt: TGTGCCAGCAGTTTTACCGGGACTACAAAAACCTACAATGAGCAGTTCTTC
d_call: -; j_call: TRBJ2-4; v_call: TRBV20-1; clone_size: few; cdr3_aa: CSATLGPVRSGDIQYF; cdr3_nt: TGCAGTGCTACCCTAGGGCCCGTCAGGTCCGGGGACATTCAGTACTTC
d_call: -; j_call: TRBJ2-4; v_call: TRBV3-1; clone_size: -; cdr3_aa: CASSQDSGGGAKNIQYF; cdr3_nt: TGTGCCAGCAGCCAAGACAGTGGAGGGGGAGCCAAAAACATTCAGTACTTC
d_call: TRBD2; j_call: TRBJ2-3; v_call: TRBV3-1; clone_size: -; cdr3_aa: CASSSHPIAGGPTDTQYF; cdr3_nt: TGTGCCAGCAGCTCACACCCGATAGCGGGAGGGCCCACAGATACGCAGTATTTT
d_call: -; j_call: TRBJ2-5; v_call: TRBV29-1; clone_size: few; cdr3_aa: CSVEKLAWIETQYF; cdr3_nt: TGCAGCGTTGAAAAGCTAGCATGGATCGAGACCCAGTACTTC
d_call: -; j_call: TRBJ2-5; v_call: TRBV7-6; clone_size: once; cdr3_aa: CASSLDPPTRKQETQYF; cdr3_nt: TGTGCCAGCAGCCTCGATCCCCCTACGCGGAAACAAGAGACCCAGTACTTC
d_call: -; j_call: TRBJ2-4; v_call: TRBV18; clone_size: -; cdr3_aa: CASSPRVGVDIQYF; cdr3_nt: TGTGCCAGCTCACCACGTGTCGGGGTTGACATTCAGTACTTC
d_call: TRBD1; j_call: TRBJ1-6; v_call: TRBV20-1; clone_size: -; cdr3_aa: CSARDGGQGNSYNSPLHF; cdr3_nt: TGCAGTGCTAGAGATGGGGGACAGGGCAACTCCTATAATTCACCCCTCCACTTT
d_call: -; j_call: TRBJ1-6; v_call: TRBV7-9; clone_size: few; cdr3_aa: CASSPRQESPLHF; cdr3_nt: TGTGCCAGCAGCCCAAGACAGGAATCACCCCTCCACTTT
d_call: TRBD2; j_call: TRBJ2-1; v_call: TRBV27; clone_size: -; cdr3_aa: CASISRVAGGPPPGNEQFF; cdr3_nt: TGTGCCAGCATCTCCCGGGTAGCGGGAGGCCCTCCCCCTGGCAATGAGCAGTTCTTC
d_call: -; j_call: TRBJ2-2; v_call: TRBV3-1; clone_size: few; cdr3_aa: CASSQASLTNTGELFF; cdr3_nt: TGTGCCAGCAGCCAAGCAAGCCTGACGAACACCGGGGAGCTGTTTTTT
d_call: -; j_call: TRBJ1-5; v_call: TRBV12-3/TRBV12-4; clone_size: many; cdr3_aa: CASSTTPHGGNQPQHF; cdr3_nt: TGTGCCAGCAGCACTACCCCCCACGGGGGCAATCAGCCCCAGCATTTT
d_call: -; j_call: TRBJ2-1; v_call: TRBV24-1; clone_size: few; cdr3_aa: CATSGQGAGGSYNEQFF; cdr3_nt: TGTGCCACCAGTGGTCAGGGGGCGGGAGGCTCCTACAATGAGCAGTTCTTC
d_call: TRBD1; j_call: TRBJ1-5; v_call: TRBV27; clone_size: -; cdr3_aa: CASSRQGPNQPQHF; cdr3_nt: TGTGCCAGCAGTAGACAGGGGCCCAATCAGCCCCAGCATTTT
d_call: -; j_call: TRBJ1-2; v_call: TRBV20-1; clone_size: few; cdr3_aa: CSAPPGGAKDYGYTF; cdr3_nt: TGCAGTGCCCCCCCTGGGGGGGCGAAGGACTATGGCTACACCTTC
d_call: -; j_call: TRBJ2-5; v_call: TRBV6-1; clone_size: few; cdr3_aa: CASKDSLSQETQYF; cdr3_nt: TGTGCCAGCAAAGACAGCCTCTCCCAAGAGACCCAGTACTTC
d_call: -; j_call: TRBJ2-3; v_call: TRBV7-2; clone_size: -; cdr3_aa: CASSFGGWTDTQYF; cdr3_nt: TGTGCCAGCAGCTTCGGGGGCTGGACAGATACGCAGTATTTT
d_call: TRBD1; j_call: TRBJ1-2; v_call: TRBV20-1; clone_size: -; cdr3_aa: CSAKDRVGYTF; cdr3_nt: TGCAGTGCCAAGGACAGGGTGGGCTACACCTTC
d_call: -; j_call: TRBJ1-4; v_call: TRBV2; clone_size: few; cdr3_aa: CASKLGNEKLFF; cdr3_nt: TGTGCCAGCAAGCTAGGGAACGAAAAACTGTTTTTT
d_call: -; j_call: TRBJ2-1; v_call: TRBV20-1; clone_size: few; cdr3_aa: CSAREQVYNEQFF; cdr3_nt: TGCAGTGCTAGAGAACAGGTCTACAATGAGCAGTTCTTC
d_call: -; j_call: TRBJ1-3; v_call: TRBV2; clone_size: -; cdr3_aa: CASSPPNTIYF; cdr3_nt: TGTGCCAGCAGCCCCCCCAACACCATATATTTT
d_call: TRBD2; j_call: TRBJ2-3; v_call: TRBV5-6; clone_size: few; cdr3_aa: CASSLALLAGGTDTQYF; cdr3_nt: TGTGCCAGCAGCTTGGCCCTATTAGCGGGGGGGACAGATACGCAGTATTTT
d_call: TRBD2; j_call: TRBJ2-1; v_call: TRBV10-3; clone_size: -; cdr3_aa: CAVSESGTSEVYNEQFF; cdr3_nt: TGTGCCGTCAGTGAGTCCGGGACTAGCGAGGTGTACAATGAGCAGTTCTTC
d_call: -; j_call: TRBJ1-2; v_call: TRBV7-9; clone_size: -; cdr3_aa: CASSPENGYTF; cdr3_nt: TGTGCCAGCAGCCCCGAAAATGGCTACACCTTC
d_call: TRBD1; j_call: TRBJ2-5; v_call: TRBV7-3; clone_size: many; cdr3_aa: CASSSTGTGDQETQYF; cdr3_nt: TGTGCCAGCAGCTCAACCGGGACAGGGGACCAAGAGACCCAGTACTTC
d_call: TRBD2; j_call: TRBJ2-6; v_call: TRBV5-1; clone_size: -; cdr3_aa: CASSSVPTGLAGKSSGANVLTF; cdr3_nt: TGCGCCAGCAGCTCGGTTCCTACGGGACTAGCGGGGAAAAGCTCTGGGGCCAACGTCCTGACTTTC
d_call: -; j_call: TRBJ2-3; v_call: TRBV20-1; clone_size: few; cdr3_aa: CSASLVDTQYF; cdr3_nt: TGCAGTGCTAGTCTCGTGGATACGCAGTATTTT
d_call: -; j_call: TRBJ1-5; v_call: TRBV7-8; clone_size: few; cdr3_aa: CASSPQGFDQPQHF; cdr3_nt: TGTGCCAGCAGCCCCCAGGGTTTCGATCAGCCCCAGCATTTT
d_call: -; j_call: TRBJ2-3; v_call: TRBV5-1; clone_size: -; cdr3_aa: CASGEHGAQWTDTQYF; cdr3_nt: TGCGCCAGCGGGGAACACGGGGCTCAATGGACAGATACGCAGTATTTT
d_call: TRBD2; j_call: TRBJ2-1; v_call: TRBV7-3; clone_size: many; cdr3_aa: CASSPLGTSNEQFF; cdr3_nt: TGTGCCAGCAGCCCTCTCGGGACTAGCAATGAGCAGTTCTTC
d_call: TRBD1; j_call: TRBJ2-1; v_call: TRBV7-8; clone_size: -; cdr3_aa: CASSLGAGTGGLSYNEQFF; cdr3_nt: TGTGCCAGCAGCTTAGGGGCCGGGACAGGGGGCTTATCCTACAATGAGCAGTTCTTC
d_call: TRBD1; j_call: TRBJ1-1; v_call: TRBV4-1; clone_size: -; cdr3_aa: CASSHSRGQATAEAFF; cdr3_nt: TGCGCCAGCAGCCATAGTCGAGGACAGGCGACGGCTGAAGCTTTCTTT
d_call: -; j_call: TRBJ2-5; v_call: TRBV15; clone_size: -; cdr3_aa: CATSRRGGETQYF; cdr3_nt: TGTGCCACCAGCCGGAGAGGGGGGGAGACCCAGTACTTC
d_call: -; j_call: TRBJ2-5; v_call: TRBV10-3; clone_size: many; cdr3_aa: CATEGEEETQYF; cdr3_nt: TGTGCCACCGAAGGGGAAGAAGAGACCCAGTACTTC
d_call: -; j_call: TRBJ2-2; v_call: TRBV5-5; clone_size: -; cdr3_aa: CASSLYVGGELFF; cdr3_nt: TGTGCCAGCAGCTTGTACGTTGGCGGGGAGCTGTTTTTT
d_call: -; j_call: TRBJ1-2; v_call: TRBV29-1; clone_size: many; cdr3_aa: CSVEQGSYGYTF; cdr3_nt: TGCAGCGTTGAACAGGGGAGCTATGGCTACACCTTC
d_call: -; j_call: TRBJ2-1; v_call: TRBV29-1; clone_size: many; cdr3_aa: CSVSNNEQFF; cdr3_nt: TGCAGCGTCAGTAACAATGAGCAGTTCTTC